These 21 T cell receptor beta chains were sequenced from one sample in a study of T cells expressing NK-cell markers. TCRdb reprocessed the 5' RACE reads and stores each CDR3 protein as one record, lacking DNA. Recorded for this sample: about 260,000 distinct CDR3 sequences. Sequences were obtained from blood T cells: a sorted CD56 or NKG2C T cell subset, CD4+ or CD8+ T cells, or bulk PBMC T cells (not recorded which). The receptors were gathered from a man aged 18 to 29 in good health.

The chain combines TRBV6-1 with TRBJ1-2; TCRdb names TRBD1, which stays unverified in the absence of DNA. From germline, CDR1 is MNHNS and CDR2 SASEGT. The CDR3 sequence is 14 residues long. Here the CDR3 reads CASTLRGSFYGYTF.

This sequence joins TRBV6-2 or TRBV6-3 and TRBJ2-1. The CDR3 loop spans 14 amino acids. Germline CDR1 MNHEY, CDR2 SVGEGT. CDR3 region: CASSYRRGGNEQFF.

The V gene is TRBV7-6, the J gene TRBJ1-1; TCRdb selects TRBD1, and the lack of DNA leaves this call unchecked. Germline-derived CDR1 and CDR2 are SGHVS and FNYEAQ. The CDR3 consists of 16 residues. The CDR3 sequence: CASSLGAQGADTEAFF.

The V gene is TRBV20-1, the J gene TRBJ2-2; lacking DNA, the TRBD2 call made by TCRdb goes unchecked. This CDR3 comprises 16 residues. Germline V CDR1 and CDR2: DFQATT, SNEGSKA (reference sequence). Here the CDR3 reads CSARDTRSGATGELFF.

The chain combines TRBV7-2 with TRBJ2-7; with no DNA, the TCRdb D assignment of TRBD2 cannot be verified. The CDR3 covers 15 residues. Germline V gene lookup returns CDR1 SGHTA and CDR2 FQGNSA. This CDR3 reads CASSRAGSPFYEQYF.

This chain joins TRBV24-1 and TRBJ1-5. From germline, CDR1 is KGHDR and CDR2 SFDVKD. CDR3 length equals 14 residues. This CDR3 reads CATSTPASNQPQHF.

This chain connects TRBV11-2 to TRBJ2-7; the D call of TRBD1 rests on TCRdb alone, since no DNA is present to check it. The CDR3 covers 15 residues. Germline V gene data show CDR1 as SGHAT and CDR2 as FQNNGV. The CDR3 reads CASSLVARTDYEQYF.

This chain uses TRBV5-4 with TRBJ2-1. Germline V lookup: CDR1 SGHNT, CDR2 YYREEE (reference sequence). The CDR3 is made up of 13 amino acids. The CDR3 here is CASSLSPNNEQFF.

The chain employs TRBV5-4 and TRBJ2-7; with no DNA, the TCRdb D assignment of TRBD1 cannot be verified. CDR3 size: 14 residues. Germline assignment: CDR1 SGHNT and CDR2 YYREEE (reference sequence). The CDR3 loop reads CASRNTGREYEQYF.

The rearrangement uses TRBV27 and TRBJ2-6; the D call of TRBD1 rests on TCRdb alone, since no DNA is present to check it. The CDR3 spans 19 residues. The germline V gene encodes CDR1 MNHEY and CDR2 SMNVEV (reference sequence). CDR3 in amino acids: CASSANRDRGVTGANVLTF. Based on the CDR3 plus reference TRBV27 and TRBJ2-6, the full variable domain is EAQVTQNPRYLITVTGKKLTVTCSQNMNHEYMSWYRQDPGLGLRQIYYSMNVEVTDKGDVPEGYKVSRKEKRNFPLILESPSPNQTSLYFCASSANRDRGVTGANVLTFGAGSRLTVL.

The genes are TRBV12-3 or TRBV12-4 and TRBJ1-2; the TCRdb call, TRBD1, lacks DNA for checking. CDR3 length: 15 residues. The CDR3 spells CASRPIRDGGYGYTF.

V is TRBV29-1 and J is TRBJ2-6; TCRdb lists TRBD2, though no DNA is available to test this call. Germline V gene data show CDR1 as SQVTM and CDR2 as ANQGSEA. This CDR3 is 16 amino acids long. This CDR3 is CSVAGHHRGGANVLTF.

This chain uses TRBV10-3 with TRBJ2-7; no DNA is available, so the TRBD1 call from TCRdb remains unchecked. This CDR3 region has 14 residues. Per germline, CDR1 ENHRY and CDR2 SYGVKD. CDR3 in amino acids: CAISERRQVYEQYF.

The chain is built from TRBV7-2 and TRBJ2-5; the D call from TCRdb, TRBD2, cannot be confirmed without DNA. Germline loops: CDR1 SGHTA, CDR2 FQGNSA. This CDR3 contains 14 residues. This chain's CDR3 is CASSFPDYLGAQYF.

This chain connects TRBV6-1 to TRBJ1-2; the D call from TCRdb, TRBD1, cannot be confirmed without DNA. There are 14 residues in the CDR3. In germline, CDR1 is MNHNS, CDR2 SASEGT. The CDR3 loop is CASLAGLGRYGYTF.

This chain uses TRBV7-2 with TRBJ1-5; lacking DNA, the TRBD1 call made by TCRdb goes unchecked. The CDR3 totals 15 residues. CDR1 SGHTA and CDR2 FQGNSA come from the germline V gene. The chain's CDR3 is CASSLDRVAGGPQHF.

The chain combines TRBV5-1 with TRBJ2-1; TCRdb proposes TRBD2, but this gene call is untestable without DNA. Germline loops: CDR1 SGHRS, CDR2 YFSETQ. The CDR3 runs to 16 residues. Here the CDR3 reads CASSLASLSGKDEQFF.

V usage is TRBV4-1 and J usage is TRBJ1-6. The CDR3 is 13 amino acids. Germline values: CDR1 MGHRA, CDR2 YSYEKL. This CDR3 reads CASSHDHRSPLHF.

The gene calls are TRBV4-3 and TRBJ2-3; the TCRdb call, TRBD2, lacks DNA for checking. Per germline, CDR1 LGHNA and CDR2 YSLEER. This CDR3 comprises 14 residues. CDR3: CASSQAAGSNTQYF.

V and J are TRBV11-2 and TRBJ2-1. The CDR3 sequence is 14 residues long. Germline-derived CDR1 and CDR2 are SGHAT and FQNNGV. CDR3 protein: CASSLGSDYNEQFF.

Here the CDR3 reads CATSDLTRTGGVETQYF. The chain employs TRBV24-1 and TRBJ2-5; TCRdb gives TRBD1 as the D gene, but with no DNA this cannot be confirmed. This CDR3 comprises 17 residues. Germline V gives CDR1 KGHDR, CDR2 SFDVKD.